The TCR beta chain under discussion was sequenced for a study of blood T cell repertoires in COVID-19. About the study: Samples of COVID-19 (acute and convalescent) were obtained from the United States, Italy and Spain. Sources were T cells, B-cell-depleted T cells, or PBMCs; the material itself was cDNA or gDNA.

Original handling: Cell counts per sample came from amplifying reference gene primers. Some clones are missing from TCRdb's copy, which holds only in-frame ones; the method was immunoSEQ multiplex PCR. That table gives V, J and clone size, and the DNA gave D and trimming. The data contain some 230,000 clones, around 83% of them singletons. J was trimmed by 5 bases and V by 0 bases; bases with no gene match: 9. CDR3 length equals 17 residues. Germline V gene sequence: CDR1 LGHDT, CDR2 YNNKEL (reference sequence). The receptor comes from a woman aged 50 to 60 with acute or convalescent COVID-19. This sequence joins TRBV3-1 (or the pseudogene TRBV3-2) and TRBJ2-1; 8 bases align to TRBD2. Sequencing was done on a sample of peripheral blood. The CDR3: CASSQDYGVSGDNEQFF. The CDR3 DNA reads TGTGCCAGCAGCCAAGATTATGGGGTTAGCGGGGACAATGAGCAGTTCTTC.